This T cell receptor beta chain appears in the sequencing data of a study of tumor and adjacent non-tumor tissue in lung cancer. Overall study context: The cohort had 12 to 13 adenocarcinoma, a couple of squamous cell and 1 small cell patients. The patients, 9 to 11 men and 4 or 5 women, were roughly 30 to 76 with stage I to III disease. Samples averaged around 4 million productive TCRbeta reads each.

TCRbeta libraries were built with three rounds of nested PCR, modified from ARM-PCR. TCRdb reanalysed the multiplex PCR reads using MiXCR and keeps one entry per CDR3 protein. The table includes fewer than 100,000 distinct CDR3 sequences, around 70% detected once. RNA was extracted from bulk tissue without any cell sorting. Donors were chemotherapy-naive, newly diagnosed lung cancer surgical patients in China, August–late 2014. Between the trimmed V and J ends, which lost 6 bases and 6 bases, there was a span of 16 bases. This CDR3 is 14 amino acids long. In germline, CDR1 is SGHNT, CDR2 YYREEE (reference sequence).

Sequenced material: lung tumor tissue. The chain links TRBV5-4 to TRBJ2-1; possible D gene TRBD1, 6 bases. The receptor was isolated from a woman in her thirties or forties with non-small cell lung cancer. CDR3 sequence (DNA): TGTGCCAGCAACTCCGGGACACGGATCAATGAGCAGTTCTTC. Its translation is CASNSGTRINEQFF.